This T cell receptor beta chain was found in a study of beta chain features in type 1 diabetes. General study results and limits: The similarity of naive, central memory and Treg TCRB repertoires appeared greater among patients than among healthy donors. These data did not resolve whether HLA type affects TCRB rearrangement. Patients with type 1 diabetes showed fewer VDJ junction insertions and more deletions.

The V end lost 7 bases, the J end lost 0 bases, and 13 bases lay between the germline ends. This CDR3 spans 15 amino acids. Germline V gene sequence: CDR1 MNHNS, CDR2 SASEGT. A few counts support this clone. Its antigen is unidentified. All of the isolated RNA was reverse transcribed, so expressed TCRB transcripts were sequenced. Repertoires were generated with immunoSEQ multiplex PCR, while TCRdb's copy carries only in-frame clones and drops some. The sample includes tens of thousands of clones, over 50% of them seen just once. This clonotype was obtained from a woman aged 18-30 years in good health. This chain links TRBV6-1 with TRBJ1-3; D is unclear. Material for sequencing was Tregs from blood. This CDR3 reads CASTITYSSGNTIYF. In nucleotides, the CDR3 is TGTGCCAGCACTATCACGTACAGCTCTGGAAACACCATATATTTT.